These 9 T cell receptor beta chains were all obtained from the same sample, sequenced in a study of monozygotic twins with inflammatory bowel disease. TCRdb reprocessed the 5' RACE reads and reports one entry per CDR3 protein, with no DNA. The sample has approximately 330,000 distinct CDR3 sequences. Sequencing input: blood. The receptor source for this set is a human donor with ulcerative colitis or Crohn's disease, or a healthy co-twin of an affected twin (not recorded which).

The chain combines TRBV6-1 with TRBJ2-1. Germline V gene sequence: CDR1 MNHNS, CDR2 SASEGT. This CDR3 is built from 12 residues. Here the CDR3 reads CASSRRPAEQFF.

CDR3 residues: CASSSGTGGLNEQFF. The chain employs TRBV27 and TRBJ2-1; TCRdb calls TRBD1, which cannot be checked without DNA. CDR1 is MNHEY, CDR2 SMNVEV, per germline (reference sequence). The CDR3 is 15 residues long.

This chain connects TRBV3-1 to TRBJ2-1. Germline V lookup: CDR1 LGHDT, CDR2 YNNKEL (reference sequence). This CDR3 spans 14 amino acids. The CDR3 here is CASSHLAQSNEQFF.

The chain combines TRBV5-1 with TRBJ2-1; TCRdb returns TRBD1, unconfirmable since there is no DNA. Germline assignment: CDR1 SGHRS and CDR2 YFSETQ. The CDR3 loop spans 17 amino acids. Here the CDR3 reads CASSLGLGAASYNEQFF.

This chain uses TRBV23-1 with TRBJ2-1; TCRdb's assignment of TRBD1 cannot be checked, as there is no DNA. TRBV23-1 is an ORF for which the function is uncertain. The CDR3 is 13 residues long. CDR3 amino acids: CASSPGLGRGQFF.

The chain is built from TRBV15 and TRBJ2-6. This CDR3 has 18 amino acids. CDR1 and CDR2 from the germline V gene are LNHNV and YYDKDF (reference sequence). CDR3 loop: CATSRGSGGGSGANVLTF.

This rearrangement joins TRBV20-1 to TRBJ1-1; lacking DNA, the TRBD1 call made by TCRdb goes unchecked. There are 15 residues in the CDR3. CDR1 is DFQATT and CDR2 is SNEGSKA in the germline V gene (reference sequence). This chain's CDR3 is CSARAPTGGNTEAFF.

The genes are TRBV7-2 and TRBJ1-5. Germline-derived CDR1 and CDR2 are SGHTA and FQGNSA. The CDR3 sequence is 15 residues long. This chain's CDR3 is CASSPYLSGNQPQHF.

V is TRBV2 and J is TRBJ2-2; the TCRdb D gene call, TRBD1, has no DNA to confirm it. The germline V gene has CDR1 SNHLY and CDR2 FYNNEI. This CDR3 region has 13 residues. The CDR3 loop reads CATRTENTGELFF.